This T cell receptor (beta chain) was profiled in a study of technical replicates of blood from a few donors. The table came from immunoSEQ multiplex PCR; TCRdb's copy has only in-frame clones and leaves some out. The sample comprises 56,000 or so clones, about 96% of which are singletons, and about 3.2% rests with the top ten. The CDR3 is 15 amino acids. Germline values: CDR1 SEHNR, CDR2 FQNEAQ (reference sequence). Unmatched junction bases numbered 7, after V lost 7 bases and J lost 2 bases. This clonotype was sampled from a human donor in good health. Some clones in this sample may be carry-over from other donors' samples. Material for sequencing was PBMCs. The chain recombines TRBV7-9 with TRBJ2-1; 8 bases align to TRBD2. The CDR3 is CASTNGGGTYNEQFF. CDR3 nucleotide sequence: TGTGCCAGCACCAACGGGGGGGGCACCTACAATGAGCAGTTCTTC.